These T cell receptor beta chains were read from a single sample in a study of T cell repertoires in cytomegalovirus infection. Antigen specificity for these receptors is unknown. TCRdb called the reads again in MiXCR, with one record for every CDR3 protein. This table holds approximately 500,000 distinct CDR3 sequences, 25% to 35% found once. The specimen was cultured PBMCs, collected from culture after CMV antigen stimulation. Receptors were obtained from a human donor in good health (CMV status not recorded). Some clones in this sample may be carry-over from other donors' samples. Both conserved end residues are part of each CDR3. The order of the fields is D gene, J gene, CDR3 length, clone size, V gene, CDR3 DNA, CDR3 protein. D genes are given only for firm matches. Size values are once, few and many counts, or a class for expanded clones, and some rows have none.

d_gene: TRBD1
j_gene: TRBJ2-2
len: 14
abundance: -
v_gene: TRBV12-3/TRBV12-4
CDR3nt: TGTGCCAGCAGTTCCGGGACAGGGGTCGGGGAGCTGTTTTTT
CDR3aa: CASSSGTGVGELFF

d_gene: -
j_gene: TRBJ2-3
len: 15
abundance: -
v_gene: TRBV20-1
CDR3nt: TGCAGTGCTAGAGCGGGGACTCACCTCACAGATACGCAGTATTTT
CDR3aa: CSARAGTHLTDTQYF

d_gene: -
j_gene: TRBJ2-3
len: 15
abundance: few
v_gene: TRBV9
CDR3nt: TGTGCCAGCAGCGTGGACCGGCGGAACACAGATACGCAGTATTTT
CDR3aa: CASSVDRRNTDTQYF

d_gene: -
j_gene: TRBJ1-5
len: 14
abundance: once
v_gene: TRBV6-2/TRBV6-3
CDR3nt: TGTGCCAGCAGTTACAGTGGCTCGTATCAGCCCCAGCATTTT
CDR3aa: CASSYSGSYQPQHF

d_gene: -
j_gene: TRBJ2-2
len: 12
abundance: -
v_gene: TRBV12-3/TRBV12-4
CDR3nt: TGTGCCAGCAGTTTTTGGACCGGGGAGCTGTTTTTT
CDR3aa: CASSFWTGELFF

d_gene: -
j_gene: TRBJ1-2
len: 15
abundance: few
v_gene: TRBV4-2
CDR3nt: TGTGCCAGCAGCCAAGTCGGTGGAGAGAACTATGGCTACACCTTC
CDR3aa: CASSQVGGENYGYTF

d_gene: -
j_gene: TRBJ2-1
len: 14
abundance: few
v_gene: TRBV19
CDR3nt: TGTGCCAGTAGTACCGGCCACGGGAGTGATGAGCAGTTCTTC
CDR3aa: CASSTGHGSDEQFF

d_gene: -
j_gene: TRBJ2-2
len: 17
abundance: many
v_gene: TRBV7-9
CDR3nt: TGTGCCAGCAGCTGGAAACAGGTGTCTCTACTGGGCGGGGAGCTGTTTTTT
CDR3aa: CASSWKQVSLLGGELFF

d_gene: -
j_gene: TRBJ1-2
len: 14
abundance: -
v_gene: TRBV7-9
CDR3nt: TGTGCCAGCAGCTTAGCGGCCGGCTACTATGGCTACACCTTC
CDR3aa: CASSLAAGYYGYTF

d_gene: -
j_gene: TRBJ1-1
len: 12
abundance: -
v_gene: TRBV10-3
CDR3nt: TGTGCCATCAGTGTTCAGGGAGTTGAAGCTTTCTTT
CDR3aa: CAISVQGVEAFF

d_gene: TRBD1
j_gene: TRBJ2-6
len: 19
abundance: -
v_gene: TRBV4-1
CDR3nt: TGCGCCAGCAGCCAAGATCCGGACAGGGGGCACTTTGGGGCCAACGTCCTGACTTTC
CDR3aa: CASSQDPDRGHFGANVLTF

d_gene: TRBD1
j_gene: TRBJ1-1
len: 12
abundance: -
v_gene: TRBV7-4
CDR3nt: TGTGCCAGCAGGAGGGGACAGGAGGAAGCTTTCTTT
CDR3aa: CASRRGQEEAFF

d_gene: -
j_gene: TRBJ1-1
len: 13
abundance: -
v_gene: TRBV7-9
CDR3nt: TGTGCCAGCAGCGACCTGGAGAACACTGAAGCTTTCTTT
CDR3aa: CASSDLENTEAFF

d_gene: -
j_gene: TRBJ1-2
len: 14
abundance: many
v_gene: TRBV7-2
CDR3nt: TGTGCCAGCAGCTTAGGTGTCAGACTATATGGCTACACCTTC
CDR3aa: CASSLGVRLYGYTF

d_gene: -
j_gene: TRBJ2-1
len: 13
abundance: -
v_gene: TRBV19
CDR3nt: TGTGCCAGTAGTGCTCAGTACTACAATGAGCAGTTCTTC
CDR3aa: CASSAQYYNEQFF

d_gene: -
j_gene: TRBJ2-2
len: 14
abundance: -
v_gene: TRBV6-2/TRBV6-3
CDR3nt: TGTGCCAGCACTCTAGCGAGGAACACCGGGGAGCTGTTTTTT
CDR3aa: CASTLARNTGELFF

d_gene: -
j_gene: TRBJ2-1
len: 18
abundance: -
v_gene: TRBV6-2/TRBV6-3
CDR3nt: TGTGCCAGCAGTTTATCTGGACTATTCCTCATCTCCTACAATGAGCAGTTCTTC
CDR3aa: CASSLSGLFLISYNEQFF

d_gene: -
j_gene: TRBJ1-2
len: 15
abundance: -
v_gene: TRBV10-3
CDR3nt: TGTGCCATCAGTGAGGACGGGAATTTGGTCTATGGCTACACCTTC
CDR3aa: CAISEDGNLVYGYTF

d_gene: TRBD1
j_gene: TRBJ1-3
len: 17
abundance: -
v_gene: TRBV28
CDR3nt: TGTGCCAGCAGTTCGATTAGAAGACAGGGGGCCGGAAACACCATATATTTT
CDR3aa: CASSSIRRQGAGNTIYF

d_gene: -
j_gene: TRBJ2-1
len: 15
abundance: few
v_gene: TRBV7-8
CDR3nt: TGTGCCAGCAACCCTGGGTCGGTCCCCTACAATGAGCAGTTCTTC
CDR3aa: CASNPGSVPYNEQFF

d_gene: TRBD2
j_gene: TRBJ2-2
len: 17
abundance: -
v_gene: TRBV7-8
CDR3nt: TGTGCCAGCAGCTTAGGAGGACTAGCGGGAGTCACCGGGGAGCTGTTTTTT
CDR3aa: CASSLGGLAGVTGELFF

d_gene: TRBD2
j_gene: TRBJ2-1
len: 15
abundance: medium-sized
v_gene: TRBV7-2
CDR3nt: TGTGCCAGCAGCCCCGCGGGAGCGCGAGGCAATGAGCAGTTCTTC
CDR3aa: CASSPAGARGNEQFF

d_gene: TRBD1
j_gene: TRBJ1-2
len: 15
abundance: few
v_gene: TRBV4-1
CDR3nt: TGCGCCAGCAGCCAGGATCCGGGACAGAACTATGGCTACACCTTC
CDR3aa: CASSQDPGQNYGYTF

d_gene: TRBD2
j_gene: TRBJ2-1
len: 15
abundance: few
v_gene: TRBV12-3/TRBV12-4
CDR3nt: TGTGCCAGCAGGGCCTGGCGGGAGGGCCTCAATGAGCAGTTCTTC
CDR3aa: CASRAWREGLNEQFF

d_gene: TRBD2
j_gene: TRBJ2-1
len: 14
abundance: few
v_gene: TRBV7-6
CDR3nt: TGTGCCAGCAGCTCCCCCTCTAGCGGGAGTGAGCAGTTCTTC
CDR3aa: CASSSPSSGSEQFF

d_gene: TRBD2
j_gene: TRBJ2-1
len: 15
abundance: few
v_gene: TRBV12-3/TRBV12-4
CDR3nt: TGTGCCAGCAGACTAGCGGGAGGTCCCTACAATGAGCAGTTCTTC
CDR3aa: CASRLAGGPYNEQFF

d_gene: -
j_gene: TRBJ1-5
len: 15
abundance: -
v_gene: TRBV10-3
CDR3nt: TGTGCCATCAGTGATTTTGGGGGGGATAATCAGCCCCAGCATTTT
CDR3aa: CAISDFGGDNQPQHF

d_gene: -
j_gene: TRBJ2-5
len: 13
abundance: many
v_gene: TRBV7-9
CDR3nt: TGTGCCAGCAGCCGGGGTAGCCAAGAGACCCAGTACTTC
CDR3aa: CASSRGSQETQYF

d_gene: -
j_gene: TRBJ2-3
len: 15
abundance: -
v_gene: TRBV7-2
CDR3nt: TGTGCCAGCAGCCTGTCCCGGGACTCCATTTCTACGCAGTATTTT
CDR3aa: CASSLSRDSISTQYF

d_gene: -
j_gene: TRBJ2-5
len: 15
abundance: -
v_gene: TRBV5-4
CDR3nt: TGTGCCAGCAGCTTGAATCCGGGAGACGCAGAGACCCAGTACTTC
CDR3aa: CASSLNPGDAETQYF

d_gene: -
j_gene: TRBJ1-1
len: 12
abundance: few
v_gene: TRBV19
CDR3nt: TGTGCCACCAGGGACAAAAGGGCTGAAGCTTTCTTT
CDR3aa: CATRDKRAEAFF

d_gene: -
j_gene: TRBJ2-3
len: 12
abundance: -
v_gene: TRBV29-1
CDR3nt: TGCAGCGTTGAAGAAACTGGAGATACGCAGTATTTT
CDR3aa: CSVEETGDTQYF

d_gene: -
j_gene: TRBJ1-4
len: 17
abundance: few
v_gene: TRBV6-1
CDR3nt: TGTGCCAGCAGTGAACTCACTCTAGCTGCAACTAATGAAAAACTGTTTTTT
CDR3aa: CASSELTLAATNEKLFF

d_gene: TRBD2
j_gene: TRBJ2-1
len: 18
abundance: -
v_gene: TRBV5-6
CDR3nt: TGTGCCAGCAGCTTGGGTATAACAGCGGGAGGTCTGTACAATGAGCAGTTCTTC
CDR3aa: CASSLGITAGGLYNEQFF

d_gene: TRBD1
j_gene: TRBJ1-2
len: 16
abundance: -
v_gene: TRBV20-1
CDR3nt: TGCAGTGCTAAGCCCCTCAGGGGGCATGGGGACTATGGCTACACCTTC
CDR3aa: CSAKPLRGHGDYGYTF

d_gene: -
j_gene: TRBJ2-4
len: 16
abundance: -
v_gene: TRBV11-3
CDR3nt: TGTGCCAGCAGCTCTAGGGGGGTCGTTGACAAAAACATTCAGTACTTC
CDR3aa: CASSSRGVVDKNIQYF

d_gene: -
j_gene: TRBJ1-2
len: 11
abundance: few
v_gene: TRBV25-1
CDR3nt: TGCTGGGGCCTAAAGAAGGATGGCTACACCTTC
CDR3aa: CWGLKKDGYTF

d_gene: -
j_gene: TRBJ2-5
len: 16
abundance: few
v_gene: TRBV18
CDR3nt: TGTGCCAGCTCACCACCGGGTTCGCGGGTTTTGGAGACCCAGTACTTC
CDR3aa: CASSPPGSRVLETQYF

d_gene: -
j_gene: TRBJ1-2
len: 17
abundance: -
v_gene: TRBV27
CDR3nt: TGTGCCAGCACCAATAATACAGCGGGCCGTACTAACTATGGCTACACCTTC
CDR3aa: CASTNNTAGRTNYGYTF

d_gene: -
j_gene: TRBJ1-2
len: 13
abundance: -
v_gene: TRBV7-2
CDR3nt: TGTGCCAGCAGCTTTAGGGAGGGAAGAGGCTACACCTTC
CDR3aa: CASSFREGRGYTF

d_gene: TRBD1
j_gene: TRBJ2-1
len: 18
abundance: -
v_gene: TRBV2
CDR3nt: TGTGCCAACCCTCCGACACGGGACAGCGACGGCTACTACAATGAGCAGTTCTTC
CDR3aa: CANPPTRDSDGYYNEQFF

d_gene: -
j_gene: TRBJ2-2
len: 13
abundance: few
v_gene: TRBV6-4
CDR3nt: TGTGCCAGCAAGCAGCCAAACACCGGGGAGCTGTTTTTT
CDR3aa: CASKQPNTGELFF

d_gene: -
j_gene: TRBJ1-1
len: 15
abundance: -
v_gene: TRBV27
CDR3nt: TGTGCCAGCAGTTTGCGCGAGGGTTGGAACACTGAAGCTTTCTTT
CDR3aa: CASSLREGWNTEAFF

d_gene: -
j_gene: TRBJ1-6
len: 16
abundance: -
v_gene: TRBV7-2
CDR3nt: TGTGCCAGCAGCTCGAGACTGCGGGGGTTGAGTTCACCCCTCCACTTT
CDR3aa: CASSSRLRGLSSPLHF

d_gene: -
j_gene: TRBJ2-3
len: 18
abundance: -
v_gene: TRBV7-6
CDR3nt: TGTGCCAGCAGCCCGAGATTAAGAGGAGCGGCTAGCACAGATACGCAGTATTTT
CDR3aa: CASSPRLRGAASTDTQYF

d_gene: TRBD1
j_gene: TRBJ2-5
len: 13
abundance: -
v_gene: TRBV29-1
CDR3nt: TGCAGCGCAAGGACAGGGAGGCAAGAGACCCAGTACTTC
CDR3aa: CSARTGRQETQYF

d_gene: TRBD1
j_gene: TRBJ1-2
len: 14
abundance: few
v_gene: TRBV19
CDR3nt: TGTGCCAGTAGTGACGGACAGGGACCCTATGGCTACACCTTC
CDR3aa: CASSDGQGPYGYTF

d_gene: -
j_gene: TRBJ2-5
len: 15
abundance: few
v_gene: TRBV28
CDR3nt: TGTGCCAGCAGATTCGGACTTGGGGCCCAAGAGACCCAGTACTTC
CDR3aa: CASRFGLGAQETQYF

d_gene: -
j_gene: TRBJ2-1
len: 16
abundance: -
v_gene: TRBV5-1
CDR3nt: TGCGCCAGCAGCTCCCTAGGGAGAGTATCCTACAATGAGCAGTTCTTC
CDR3aa: CASSSLGRVSYNEQFF

d_gene: -
j_gene: TRBJ2-5
len: 17
abundance: -
v_gene: TRBV11-1
CDR3nt: TGTGCCAGCAGCAATGTTGCCACGGCGGGGTCGAAAGAGACCCAGTACTTC
CDR3aa: CASSNVATAGSKETQYF

d_gene: -
j_gene: TRBJ2-1
len: 15
abundance: few
v_gene: TRBV10-3
CDR3nt: TGTGCCATCAGTGAGTCTAGCAGGAACTACAATGAGCAGTTCTTC
CDR3aa: CAISESSRNYNEQFF

d_gene: -
j_gene: TRBJ2-5
len: 14
abundance: few
v_gene: TRBV11-2
CDR3nt: TGTGCCAGCAGCTTAGAAGTCTCTGGTGGGACCCAGTACTTC
CDR3aa: CASSLEVSGGTQYF

d_gene: -
j_gene: TRBJ1-3
len: 14
abundance: many
v_gene: TRBV7-2
CDR3nt: TGTGCCAGCAGCTTATCTCTCTCTGGAAACACCATATATTTT
CDR3aa: CASSLSLSGNTIYF

d_gene: -
j_gene: TRBJ2-7
len: 13
abundance: -
v_gene: TRBV10-3
CDR3nt: TGTGCCACGACCGGAGATTGGGCCTACGAGCAGTACTTC
CDR3aa: CATTGDWAYEQYF

d_gene: TRBD2
j_gene: TRBJ2-1
len: 14
abundance: -
v_gene: TRBV12-3/TRBV12-4
CDR3nt: TGTGCCAGCAGTCTTAGCGGGAGGGCCGGTGAGCAGTTCTTC
CDR3aa: CASSLSGRAGEQFF

d_gene: -
j_gene: TRBJ1-5
len: 12
abundance: -
v_gene: TRBV29-1
CDR3nt: TGCAGCGCGGGGAATACAAATCAGCCCCAGCATTTT
CDR3aa: CSAGNTNQPQHF

d_gene: TRBD2
j_gene: TRBJ2-1
len: 15
abundance: -
v_gene: TRBV5-5
CDR3nt: TGTGCCAGCAGCCTGCGGGAGGGCGCCTACAATGAGCAGTTCTTC
CDR3aa: CASSLREGAYNEQFF

d_gene: TRBD1
j_gene: TRBJ2-3
len: 16
abundance: -
v_gene: TRBV7-2
CDR3nt: TGTGCCAGCAGAGGACAGGGGGGCATAAGCACAGATACGCAGTATTTT
CDR3aa: CASRGQGGISTDTQYF

d_gene: TRBD2
j_gene: TRBJ2-1
len: 12
abundance: -
v_gene: TRBV10-3
CDR3nt: TGTGCCATCCGGGGGGTTCGGAATGAGCAGTTCTTC
CDR3aa: CAIRGVRNEQFF

d_gene: -
j_gene: TRBJ2-2
len: 15
abundance: few
v_gene: TRBV4-3
CDR3nt: TGCGCCAGCAGCCAAGCCGGGACGAACACCGGGGAGCTGTTTTTT
CDR3aa: CASSQAGTNTGELFF